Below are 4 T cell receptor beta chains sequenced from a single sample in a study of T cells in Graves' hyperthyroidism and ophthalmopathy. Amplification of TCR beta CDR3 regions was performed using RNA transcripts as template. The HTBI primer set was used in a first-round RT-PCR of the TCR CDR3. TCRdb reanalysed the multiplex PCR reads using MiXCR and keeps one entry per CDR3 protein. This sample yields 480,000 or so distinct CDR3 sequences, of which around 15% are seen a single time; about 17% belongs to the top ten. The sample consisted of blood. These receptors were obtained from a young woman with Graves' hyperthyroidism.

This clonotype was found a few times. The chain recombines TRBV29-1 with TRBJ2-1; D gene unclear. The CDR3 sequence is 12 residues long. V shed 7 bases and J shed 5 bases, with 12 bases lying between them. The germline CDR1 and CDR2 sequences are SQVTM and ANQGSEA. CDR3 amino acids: CSAWTEHNEQFF. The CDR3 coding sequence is TGCAGCGCCTGGACCGAGCACAATGAGCAGTTCTTC.

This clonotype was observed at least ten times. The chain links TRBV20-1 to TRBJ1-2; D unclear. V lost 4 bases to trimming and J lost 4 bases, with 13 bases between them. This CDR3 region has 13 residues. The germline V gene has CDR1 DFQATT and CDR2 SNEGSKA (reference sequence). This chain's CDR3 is CSAKYGKTYGYTF. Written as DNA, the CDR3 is TGCAGTGCTAAGTACGGTAAAACCTATGGCTACACCTTC.

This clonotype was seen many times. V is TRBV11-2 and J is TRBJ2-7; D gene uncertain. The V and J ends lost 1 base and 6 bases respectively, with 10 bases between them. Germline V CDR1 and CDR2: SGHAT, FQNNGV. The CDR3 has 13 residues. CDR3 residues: CASSLGARGEQYV. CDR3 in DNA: TGTGCCAGCAGCTTAGGGGCTAGAGGCGAGCAGTACGTC.

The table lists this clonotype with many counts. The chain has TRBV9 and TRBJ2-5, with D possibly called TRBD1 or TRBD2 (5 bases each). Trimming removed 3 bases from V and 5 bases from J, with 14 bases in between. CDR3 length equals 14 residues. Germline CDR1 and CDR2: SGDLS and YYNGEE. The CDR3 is CASSAGTRRETQYF. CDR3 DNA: TGTGCCAGCAGCGCGGGGACCCGCCGGGAGACCCAGTACTTC.